This T cell receptor (beta chain) was sequenced in a study of identical twins. Whole-study findings and limits: Among beta out-of-frame sequences, excess sharing between twins appeared weaker. Analyses based on zero insertions could be partly confounded by invariant MAIT and iNKT cells.

Trimming removed 5 bases at V and 2 bases at J, with 15 bases between. CDR1 is LNHNV and CDR2 is YYDKDF in the germline V gene (reference sequence). CDR3 size: 16 residues. Healthy Caucasians provided all donations. This clonotype appeared a few times. Its specificity is not known. TCRdb ran MiXCR on the 5' RACE reads and lists one entry per CDR3 protein. The repertoire includes about 570,000 distinct CDR3 sequences, 9% to 10% of them detected once, and approximately 3.2% sits in the top ten. This same sample was also taken into another study, of yellow fever vaccine responses in identical twins. Per that study: Among the twins, the vaccine T cell response reportedly seemed partly convergent and partly personalized.

This sequence joins TRBV15 and TRBJ2-2; D unclear. The sequencing sample was made of PBMCs. This TCR was sampled from a woman younger than 30 in good health. The CDR3 spells CATSSTSPSNTGELFF. As DNA, the CDR3 is TGTGCCACCAGCTCGACCAGCCCCTCCAACACCGGGGAGCTGTTTTTT.